The sequence of this T cell receptor (beta chain) was determined in a study of metastatic and nonmetastatic thyroid tumors. Study as a whole: Samples came from malignant and benign thyroid patients, and repertoires were compared across blood and tumor or nodule tissue.

In the original workflow: The authors used CDR3 differences across clinicopathological groups to build a distant-metastasis classifier for papillary thyroid cancer. TCRdb re-called the PCR reads via MiXCR. The V and J calls and clone size are TCRdb's, not the authors'. Of 25,000 to 35,000 clones in the sample, over 15% were seen once. Thyroid surgery took place with no prior treatment in any patient. This clone was seen more than once but under ten times. Its antigen is still unknown. A much larger clone differs by one base, so this may be a read error. The same CDR3 can be traced to other DNA sequences in this sample. Study-wide results and limits: The study reportedly found significantly higher TCR beta diversity in malignant thyroid tumors than benign nodules, in blood and tumor.

Germline V CDR1 and CDR2: SEHNR, FQNEAQ (reference sequence). This CDR3 region has 13 residues. This sequence joins TRBV7-9 and TRBJ2-5, with D maybe TRBD1 (8 bases). Material: blood. This receptor was identified in a female donor with papillary thyroid cancer or a benign thyroid nodule (not recorded which). Some clones in this sample may be carry-over from other donors' samples. The CDR3 region is CASSFTGGETQYF. CDR3 in DNA: TGTGCCAGCAGCTTTACAGGGGGGGAGACACAGTACTTC.